The clone carrying this TCR beta chain was found a few times. This specimen belongs to a study of blood T cell repertoires in COVID-19. For the study at large: Whether acute or convalescent, the COVID-19 samples came from the United States, Italy and Spain. Sources were T cells, B-cell-depleted T cells, or PBMCs; the material itself was cDNA or gDNA.

In the source study's methods: Cell counts per sample came from amplifying reference gene primers. The repertoire was sequenced with immunoSEQ multiplex PCR; TCRdb's copy has only in-frame clones and lacks some. Clone size and the V and J calls come from that table; the DNA yielded D and trimming. The top ten hold around 7% of the sample, which has a few hundred thousand clones, approximately 80% seen once. Participants, 18 to 89 years old, spanned about 26 US areas. This CDR3 comprises 17 residues. Trimming pared 5 bases from V and 0 bases from J, leaving 19 bases between. The germline V gene encodes CDR1 MNHNY and CDR2 SVGAGI (reference sequence).

The chain uses TRBV6-6 and TRBJ1-2; D may be TRBD1 (6 bases). Sequencing input: PBMCs or T cells enriched from blood (not recorded which). This sequence was found in a woman between 35 and 50 years old with acute COVID-19. In DNA form, the CDR3 reads TGTGCCAGCAGTCCACACCAATTGGACAGAGCTAACTATGGCTACACCTTC. Translating gives CASSPHQLDRANYGYTF.